This TCR beta chain stems from a study of blood T cells in healthy people across ages. The use of a sample-barcoded 5' primer and a J-beta primer mix characterized a second PCR of about 7 to 12 cycles. From the 5' RACE reads, TCRdb called clonotypes with MiXCR, one entry per CDR3 protein. The sample comprises fewer than 2 million distinct CDR3 sequences, about two fifths of which are singletons, and around 23% rests with the top ten. V was clipped by 5 bases and J by 1 base, with 18 bases between them. This CDR3 comprises 16 residues. CDR1 and CDR2 (germline): SGHTA, FQGNSA. This clonotype was recorded a few times.

The TCR was taken from a human donor in good health. The chain employs TRBV7-2 and TRBJ2-7; a possible D gene is TRBD1 (6 bases). Material for sequencing was blood. CDR3 DNA sequence: TGTGCCAGCAGCGTCCAGGGCCTGGGGGCTTCCTACGAGCAGTACTTC. It codes for CASSVQGLGASYEQYF.